This TCR beta chain was sequenced during a study of PD-L1 blockade in urothelial cancer. As for the study in general: Atezolizumab at 1,200 mg intravenously every 3 weeks was started by patients in about 2014. Most patients, about nine tenths of the roughly 30, were males with bladder-origin cancer. The authors examined blood 3 weeks (second dose) and 6 weeks after treatment start. Findings of the study overall: Below-median pretreatment blood TCR clonality was a predictor of better survival.

TCRdb keeps only in-frame clones here, not all; method: immunoSEQ multiplex PCR. The table lists about 130,000 clones, 86% of them singletons, with 2.4% in the top ten. The time point was: peripheral blood 6 weeks after treatment start. CDR1 is SGHRS and CDR2 is YFSETQ in the germline V gene. Trimming shortened V by 6 bases and J by 2 bases, and 6 bases separated the two germline ends. The CDR3 is 12 residues long. Regarding this clone: What it binds is unknown.

The starting material was PBMCs, obtained around atezolizumab (anti-PD-L1) treatment. The chain employs TRBV5-1 and TRBJ2-1; no definite D call. The clonotype comes from a man in his fifties with urothelial cancer. CDR3 amino acids: CASNSAYNEQFF. CDR3 bases: TGCGCCAGCAACAGTGCCTACAATGAGCAGTTCTTC.